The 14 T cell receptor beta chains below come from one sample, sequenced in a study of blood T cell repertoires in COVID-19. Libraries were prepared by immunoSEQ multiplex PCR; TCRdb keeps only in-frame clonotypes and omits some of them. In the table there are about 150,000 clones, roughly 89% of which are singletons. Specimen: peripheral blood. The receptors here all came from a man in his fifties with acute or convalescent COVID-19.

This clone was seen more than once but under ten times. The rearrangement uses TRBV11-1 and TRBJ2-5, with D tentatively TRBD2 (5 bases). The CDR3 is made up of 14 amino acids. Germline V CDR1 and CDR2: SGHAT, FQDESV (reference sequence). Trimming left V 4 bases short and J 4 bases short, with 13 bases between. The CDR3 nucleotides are TGTGCCAGCAGCTCAGGACTCGGCCGAGAGACCCAGTACTTC. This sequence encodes CASSSGLGRETQYF.

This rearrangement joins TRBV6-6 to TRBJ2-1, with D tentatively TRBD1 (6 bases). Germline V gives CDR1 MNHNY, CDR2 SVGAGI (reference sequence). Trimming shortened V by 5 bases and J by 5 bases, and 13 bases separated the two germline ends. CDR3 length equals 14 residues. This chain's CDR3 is CASSLKWTDNEQFF. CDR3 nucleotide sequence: TGTGCCAGCAGTCTGAAATGGACAGACAATGAGCAGTTCTTC.

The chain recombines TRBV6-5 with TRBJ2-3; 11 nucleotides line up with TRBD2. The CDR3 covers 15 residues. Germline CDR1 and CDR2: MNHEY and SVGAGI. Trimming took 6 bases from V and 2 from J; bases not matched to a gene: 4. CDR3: CASRLAGAPTDTQYF. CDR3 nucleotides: TGTGCCAGCAGACTAGCGGGGGCCCCCACAGATACGCAGTATTTT.

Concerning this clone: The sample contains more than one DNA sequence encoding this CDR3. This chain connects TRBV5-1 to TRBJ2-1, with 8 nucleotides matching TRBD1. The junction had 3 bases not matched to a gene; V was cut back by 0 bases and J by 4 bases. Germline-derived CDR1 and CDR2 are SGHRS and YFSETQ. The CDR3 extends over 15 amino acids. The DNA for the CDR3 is TGCGCCAGCAGCTTGGCTGGACAGGGTTACAATGAGCAGTTCTTC. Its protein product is CASSLAGQGYNEQFF.

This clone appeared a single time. CDR3 DNA sequence: TGTGCCAGCAGCACTCGTAGATTTGGACAGGGGGACACCGGGGAGCTGTTTTTT. Translating it yields CASSTRRFGQGDTGELFF. The gene calls are TRBV9 and TRBJ2-2; 10 bases align to TRBD1. CDR1 and CDR2 (germline): SGDLS, YYNGEE. The ends lost 4 bases at V and 3 bases at J; junction bases unmatched: 12. This CDR3 is 18 amino acids long.

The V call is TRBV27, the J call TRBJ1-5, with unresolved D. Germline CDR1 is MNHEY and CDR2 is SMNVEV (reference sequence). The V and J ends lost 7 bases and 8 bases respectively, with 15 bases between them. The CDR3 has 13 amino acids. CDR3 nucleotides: TGTGCCAGCACGGCCCGTCCGGAGGAGCCCCAGCATTTT. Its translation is CASTARPEEPQHF.

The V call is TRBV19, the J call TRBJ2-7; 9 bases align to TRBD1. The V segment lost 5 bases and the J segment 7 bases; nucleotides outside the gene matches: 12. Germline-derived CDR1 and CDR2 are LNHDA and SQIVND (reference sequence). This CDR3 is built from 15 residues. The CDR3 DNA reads TGTGCCAGTAGTGCCCCGGGACAGGGTAATGTTGAGCAGTACTTC. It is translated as CASSAPGQGNVEQYF.

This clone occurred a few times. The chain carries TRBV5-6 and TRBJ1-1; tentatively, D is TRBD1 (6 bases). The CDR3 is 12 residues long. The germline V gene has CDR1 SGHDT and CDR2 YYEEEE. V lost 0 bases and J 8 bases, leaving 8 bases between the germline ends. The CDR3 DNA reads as TGTGCCAGCAGCTTGGTCAGGGGCGAAGCTTTCTTT. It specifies CASSLVRGEAFF.

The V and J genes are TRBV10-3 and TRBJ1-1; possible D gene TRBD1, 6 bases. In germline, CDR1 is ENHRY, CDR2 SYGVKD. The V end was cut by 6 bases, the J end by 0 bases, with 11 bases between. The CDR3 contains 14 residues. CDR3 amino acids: CAIRMGGLNTEAFF. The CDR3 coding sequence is TGTGCCATCAGGATGGGGGGGCTGAACACTGAAGCTTTCTTT.

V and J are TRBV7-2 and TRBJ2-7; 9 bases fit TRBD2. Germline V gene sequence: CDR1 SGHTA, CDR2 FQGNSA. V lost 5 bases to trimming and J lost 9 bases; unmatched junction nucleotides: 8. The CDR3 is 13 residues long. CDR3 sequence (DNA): TGTGCCAGCAGCCCACCGGCGGGAGGGCTGCAGTACTTC. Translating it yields CASSPPAGGLQYF. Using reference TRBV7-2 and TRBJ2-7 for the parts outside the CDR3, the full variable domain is GAGVSQSPSNKVTEKGKDVELRCDPISGHTALYWYRQSLGQGLEFLIYFQGNSAPDKSGLPSDRFSAERTGGSVSTLTIQRTQQEDSAVYLCASSPPAGGLQYFGPGTRLTVT.

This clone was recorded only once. CDR3 coding DNA: TGTGCCAGCAGCTTAGGGGGGAGTCTTCGGCCCCAGCATTTT. Protein product: CASSLGGSLRPQHF. The chain uses TRBV13 and TRBJ1-5, with D unresolved. This CDR3 is 14 amino acids long. V lost 0 bases, J lost 9 bases, and 12 bases lay in between. The V gene's germline CDR1 is PRHDT and CDR2 FYEKMQ (reference sequence).

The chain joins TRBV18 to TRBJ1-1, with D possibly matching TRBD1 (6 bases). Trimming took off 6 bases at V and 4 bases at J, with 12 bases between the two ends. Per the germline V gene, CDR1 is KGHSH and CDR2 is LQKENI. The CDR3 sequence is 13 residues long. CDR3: CASSWEGGTEAFF. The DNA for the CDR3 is TGTGCCAGCTCCTGGGAGGGGGGCACTGAAGCTTTCTTT.

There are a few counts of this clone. CDR3 in DNA: TGTGCCAGCAGCCAAGGGGCAGGGGCTCAGCCCCAGCATTTT. Residues: CASSQGAGAQPQHF. The chain has TRBV3-1 (or the pseudogene TRBV3-2) and TRBJ1-5; perhaps TRBD1 as D (6 bases). Trimming removed 1 base at V and 6 bases at J, with 10 bases between. Germline V CDR1 and CDR2: LGHDT, YNNKEL (reference sequence). This CDR3 comprises 14 residues.

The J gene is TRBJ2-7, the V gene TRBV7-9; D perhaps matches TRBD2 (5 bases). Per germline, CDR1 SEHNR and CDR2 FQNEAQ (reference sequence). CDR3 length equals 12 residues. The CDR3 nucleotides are TGTGCCAGCAGCTCGCAGTCCGGACTCCTCCTAGTC. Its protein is CASSSQSGLLLV.